Each of the 9 T cell receptor beta chains below was sequenced from the same sample in a study of blood T cell repertoires in COVID-19. TCRdb's copy holds only in-frame clones and misses some; the assay was immunoSEQ multiplex PCR. The sample holds about 26,000 clones; under 90% are singletons and the top ten take 30% to 40%. The sequenced sample was peripheral blood. The receptors were gathered from a human donor in a cohort sampled during active COVID-19.

The chain recombines TRBV4-3 with TRBJ2-3, with TRBD2 identical over 15 bases. The CDR3 has 15 residues. V lost 4 bases to trimming and J lost 6 bases; unmatched junction nucleotides: 2. The germline CDR1 and CDR2 sequences are LGHNA and YSLEER. The CDR3 bases are TGCGCCAGCAGCCGCGGGACTAGCGGGGGGGATACGCAGTATTTT. Amino acids: CASSRGTSGGDTQYF.

This rearrangement joins TRBV28 to TRBJ2-5, with TRBD2 matching over 9 bases. CDR1 and CDR2 (germline): MDHEN, SYDVKM. Trimming at V came to 2 bases and at J to 5 bases, leaving 12 bases not matched to a gene. The CDR3 spans 17 residues. CDR3 DNA: TGTGCCAGCAGTTTACGGGCGGGAGGGTCAGGTAGGGAGACCCAGTACTTC. The encoded protein is CASSLRAGGSGRETQYF.

The J gene is TRBJ2-3, the V gene TRBV30; 8 bases match TRBD2. This CDR3 is 18 amino acids long. With V trimmed by 0 bases and J by 3 bases, 14 bases remained unmatched. The germline V gene encodes CDR1 GTSNPN and CDR2 SVGIG (reference sequence). CDR3 protein: CAWSVRRGRPFGTDTQYF. For the CDR3, the DNA is TGTGCCTGGAGTGTACGTCGCGGGAGGCCGTTTGGGACAGATACGCAGTATTTT.

CDR3 DNA: TGCGCCAGCAGCGGAGGACAGGGTCACGAAAAACTGTTTTTT. The encoded protein is CASSGGQGHEKLFF. The chain couples TRBV5-1 to TRBJ1-4; 8 nucleotides agree with TRBD1. The CDR3 extends over 14 amino acids. Losses at the gene ends were 4 bases for V and 8 bases for J; bases not matched to a gene: 7. Per the germline V gene, CDR1 is SGHRS and CDR2 is YFSETQ.

The genes are TRBV14 and TRBJ1-2, with TRBD1 matching over 8 bases. Per the germline V gene, CDR1 is SGHDN and CDR2 is FVKESK. Trimming removed 5 bases from V and 8 bases from J; junction bases left unmatched: 4. The CDR3 runs to 12 residues. Here the CDR3 DNA reads TGTGCCAGCAGCAATCCAGGGGGCGGCTACACCTTC. This gives the protein CASSNPGGGYTF.

The V call is TRBV6-5, the J call TRBJ2-7, with a weak D call TRBD2 (6 bases). V gave up 7 bases and J gave up 7 bases, with 23 bases separating them. This CDR3 contains 15 residues. The germline CDR1 and CDR2 sequences are MNHEY and SVGAGI. The CDR3 DNA reads as TGTGCCAGCACCGAACCCGGGACTCCGCGCGGGGAGCAGTACTTC. Amino acid sequence: CASTEPGTPRGEQYF.

This rearrangement joins TRBV30 to TRBJ1-1; D possibly corresponds to TRBD1 (5 bases). Trimming took off 4 bases at V and 1 base at J, with 10 bases between the two ends. The germline V gene has CDR1 GTSNPN and CDR2 SVGIG (reference sequence). The CDR3 covers 13 residues. CDR3 nucleotide sequence: TGTGCCTGGATAAGACAGCAGAACACTGAAGCTTTCTTT. Encoded protein: CAWIRQQNTEAFF.

This rearrangement joins TRBV27 to TRBJ2-4; 9 bases map to TRBD2. This CDR3 spans 16 amino acids. Losses at the gene ends were 7 bases for V and 0 bases for J; bases not matched to a gene: 7. Germline CDR1 is MNHEY and CDR2 is SMNVEV (reference sequence). As DNA, the CDR3 is TGTGCCAGCAAGCCTAGCGGGAACCCAGCCAAAAACATTCAGTACTTC. Protein product: CASKPSGNPAKNIQYF.

J is TRBJ2-3 and V is TRBV7-7, with D perhaps matching TRBD2 (6 bases). Trimming took 1 base from V and 6 from J, leaving 11 bases between them. The CDR3 contains 14 residues. The V gene's germline CDR1 is SSHAT and CDR2 FNYEAQ (reference sequence). The CDR3 coding sequence is TGTGCCAGCAGCTTAGACGGGAGTGGGGATACGCAGTATTTT. Translating it yields CASSLDGSGDTQYF.